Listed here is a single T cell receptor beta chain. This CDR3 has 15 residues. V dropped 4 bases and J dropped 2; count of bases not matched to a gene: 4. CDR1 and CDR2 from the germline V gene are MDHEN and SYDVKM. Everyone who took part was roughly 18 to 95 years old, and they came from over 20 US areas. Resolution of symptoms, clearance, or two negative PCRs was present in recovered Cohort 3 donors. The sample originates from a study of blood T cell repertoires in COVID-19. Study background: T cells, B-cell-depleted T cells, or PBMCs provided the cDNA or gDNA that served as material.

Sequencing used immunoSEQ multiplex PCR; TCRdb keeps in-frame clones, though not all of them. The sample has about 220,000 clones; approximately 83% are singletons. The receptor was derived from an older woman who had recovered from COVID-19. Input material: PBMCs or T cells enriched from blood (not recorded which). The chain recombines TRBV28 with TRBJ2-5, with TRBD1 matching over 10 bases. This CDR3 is CASSSPGQGQETQYF. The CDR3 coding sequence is TGTGCCAGCAGTTCCCCGGGACAGGGGCAAGAGACCCAGTACTTC.